The present entry profiles one T cell receptor (beta chain) with its context. This CDR3 comprises 14 residues. CDR1 is LNHDA, CDR2 SQIVND, per germline (reference sequence). Losses at the gene ends were 1 base for V and 4 bases for J; bases not matched to a gene: 2. Libraries were prepared by immunoSEQ multiplex PCR; TCRdb keeps only in-frame clonotypes and omits some of them. Here the sample spans roughly 320,000 clones, more than 85% being singletons. This sample is drawn from a study of blood T cell repertoires in COVID-19. Study context: Acute-phase and convalescent COVID-19 samples originated in the United States, Italy and Spain.

In terms of age and location, participants ranged from roughly 18 to 90 years and lived in around 22 US areas. Researchers sorted participants into cohorts using their self-reported clinical history. J is TRBJ1-1 and V is TRBV19; 8 nucleotides align to TRBD1. Sample: PBMCs or T cells enriched from blood (not recorded which). The receptor comes from a woman under 40 who had been exposed to COVID-19. For the CDR3, the DNA is TGTGCCAGTAGTATAGGCAGGGGGCTCACTGAAGCTTTCTTT. Its translation is CASSIGRGLTEAFF.